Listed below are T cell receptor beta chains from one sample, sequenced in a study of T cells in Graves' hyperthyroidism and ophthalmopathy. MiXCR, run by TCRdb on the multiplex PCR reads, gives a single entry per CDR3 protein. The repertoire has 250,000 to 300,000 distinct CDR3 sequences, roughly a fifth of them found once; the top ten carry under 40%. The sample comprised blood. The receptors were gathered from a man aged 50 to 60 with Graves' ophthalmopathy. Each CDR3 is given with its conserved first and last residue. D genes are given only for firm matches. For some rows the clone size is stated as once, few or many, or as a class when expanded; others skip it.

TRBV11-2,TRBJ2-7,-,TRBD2,TGTGCCAGCAGCTTAGATGGACTAGCGGGAGCGGACCACGAGCAGTACTTC,CASSLDGLAGADHEQYF
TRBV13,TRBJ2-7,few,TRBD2,TGTGCCAGTGGCCTAGCGGGGGCAGGGCAGTACTTC,CASGLAGAGQYF
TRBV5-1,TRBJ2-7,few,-,TGCGCCAGCAGCTTGGACCTGGGGAGCTCCTACGAGCAGTACTTC,CASSLDLGSSYEQYF
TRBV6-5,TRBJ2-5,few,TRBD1,TGTGCCAGCTACCGATGGACAGGGGGAGGTCAAGAGACCCAGTACTTC,CASYRWTGGGQETQYF
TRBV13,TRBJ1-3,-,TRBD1,TGTGCCAGCAGCAAAGGGACAGCCACAGTAAACACCATATATTTT,CASSKGTATVNTIYF
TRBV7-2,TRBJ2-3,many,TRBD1,TGTGCCAGCAGCTTAGCGCCCGGGACAGTGGGCGCCACAGATACGCAGTATTTT,CASSLAPGTVGATDTQYF
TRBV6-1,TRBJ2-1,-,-,TGTGCCAGCAGTGACTCCCAGCAGATATACAATGAGCAGTTCTTC,CASSDSQQIYNEQFF
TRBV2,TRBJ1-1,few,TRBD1,TGTGCCAGCAGACCCCAGGGGGGGAACACTGAAGCTTTCTTT,CASRPQGGNTEAFF
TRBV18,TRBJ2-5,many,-,TGTGCCAGCTCACCTCAGGGTATCCCTCAAGAGACCCAGTACTTC,CASSPQGIPQETQYF
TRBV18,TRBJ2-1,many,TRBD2,TGTGCCAGCTCACCACCCGGGGCGGGAGGGAATGAGCAGTTCTTC,CASSPPGAGGNEQFF
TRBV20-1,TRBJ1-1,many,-,TGCAGTGCTAGGGGGGTTAAAGCTTTCTTT,CSARGVKAFF
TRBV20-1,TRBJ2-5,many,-,TGCAGCCTGGCGGGGTCGGAGACCCAGTACTTC,CSLAGSETQYF
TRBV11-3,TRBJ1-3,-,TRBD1,TGTGCCAGCAGCTTAACAGGGGCGACTGGAAACACCATATATTTT,CASSLTGATGNTIYF
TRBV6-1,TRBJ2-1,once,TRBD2,TGTGCCAGCAGTCGCCTAGCGGGCCTCTCCTACGAGCAGTTCTTC,CASSRLAGLSYEQFF
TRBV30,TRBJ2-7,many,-,TGTGCCTGGAGTATCGGCAGCTCCTACGAGCAGTACTTC,CAWSIGSSYEQYF
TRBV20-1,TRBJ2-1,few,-,TGCAGTGCTCCGGGGGTAGAGCGCCGACACAATGAGCAGTTCTTC,CSAPGVERRHNEQFF
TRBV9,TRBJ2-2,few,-,TGTGCCAGCAGCGTATTCGTCGGCGGGGAGCTGTTTTTT,CASSVFVGGELFF
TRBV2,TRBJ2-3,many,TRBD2,TGTGCCAGCAGTGACGCGGGAGGGCTGTCAGATACGCAGTATTTT,CASSDAGGLSDTQYF
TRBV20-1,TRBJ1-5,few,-,TGCAGTGCTAGAGCCGGCGAGGGGTCAAGGCAGCCCCAGCATTTT,CSARAGEGSRQPQHF
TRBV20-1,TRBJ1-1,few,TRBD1,TGCAGTGCTAGAAATACTAACCGGGGACAGGGGACTGAAGCTTTCTTT,CSARNTNRGQGTEAFF
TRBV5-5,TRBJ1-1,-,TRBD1,TGTGCCAGCAGCTTGGACGGGACAGCTAACACTGAAGCTTTCTTT,CASSLDGTANTEAFF
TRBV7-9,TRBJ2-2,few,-,TGTGCCAGCAGCTTAGTGGCCGTGGGAGCGAACACCGGGGAGCTGTTTTTT,CASSLVAVGANTGELFF
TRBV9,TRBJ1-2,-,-,TGTGCCAGCAGCGCTCAGGGGACGGATGGGGGCTACACCTTC,CASSAQGTDGGYTF
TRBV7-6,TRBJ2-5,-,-,TGTGCCAGCAGCTTAGCGGCGGACGGACAAGAGACCCAGTACTTC,CASSLAADGQETQYF
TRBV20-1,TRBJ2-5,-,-,TGCAGTGCTACCACAGCACTCCAAGAGACCCAGTACTTC,CSATTALQETQYF
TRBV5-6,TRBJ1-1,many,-,TGTGCCAGCAGCCCGGAGGTGGGGAGAATCCCCAACACTGAAGCTTTCTTT,CASSPEVGRIPNTEAFF
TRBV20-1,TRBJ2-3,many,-,TGCAGTGCCCAAGGAGAAAGCTCATCAGATACGCAGTATTTT,CSAQGESSSDTQYF
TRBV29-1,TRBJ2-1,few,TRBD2,TGCAGCGTTGAAGGAGGCGGGAGTTACTCCTACAATGAGCAGTTCTTC,CSVEGGGSYSYNEQFF
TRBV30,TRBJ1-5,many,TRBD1,TGTGCCTGGGGGCGGGACAGCTATCAGCCCCAGCATTTT,CAWGRDSYQPQHF
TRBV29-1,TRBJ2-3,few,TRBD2,TGCAGCGGCAAAAGCTTTACTAGCGGGAGCAGAGATACGCAGTATTTT,CSGKSFTSGSRDTQYF
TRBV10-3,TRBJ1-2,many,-,TGTGCCATCAGTGAGTCCGGAACAGGGAGGCCTAACTATGGCTACACCTTC,CAISESGTGRPNYGYTF
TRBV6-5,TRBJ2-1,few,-,TGTGCCAGCAGTTTTCAGGGCCGCCCGAGCGTTGGTGAGCAGTTCTTC,CASSFQGRPSVGEQFF
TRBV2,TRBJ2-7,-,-,-,CASILGRPGKGNYEQYF
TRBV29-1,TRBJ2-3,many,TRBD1,TGCAGCGCCGCAGGGGGTACGCAGTATTTT,CSAAGGTQYF
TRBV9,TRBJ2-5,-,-,TGTGCCAGCGGCGCAGCGGGACAACAAGAGACCCAGTACTTC,CASGAAGQQETQYF
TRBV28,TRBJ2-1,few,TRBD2,TGTGCCAGCAGTTTAACTAGCGGGTTGGGCAATGAGCAGTTCTTC,CASSLTSGLGNEQFF
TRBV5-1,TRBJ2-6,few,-,TGCGCCAGTCGCTCAGGGACTGGGGCCAACGTCCTGACTTTC,CASRSGTGANVLTF
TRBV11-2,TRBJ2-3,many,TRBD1,TGTGCCAGCAGTCCTCTCAGGCGGGACAGGTGGACAGATACGCAGTATTTT,CASSPLRRDRWTDTQYF
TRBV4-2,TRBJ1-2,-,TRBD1,TGTGCCAGCAGCCAAGAGACAGGGGGTAGCCACTATGGCTACACCTTC,CASSQETGGSHYGYTF
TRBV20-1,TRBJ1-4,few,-,TGCAGTGCTAGTCGGGGGAATAATGAAAAACTGTTTTTT,CSASRGNNEKLFF